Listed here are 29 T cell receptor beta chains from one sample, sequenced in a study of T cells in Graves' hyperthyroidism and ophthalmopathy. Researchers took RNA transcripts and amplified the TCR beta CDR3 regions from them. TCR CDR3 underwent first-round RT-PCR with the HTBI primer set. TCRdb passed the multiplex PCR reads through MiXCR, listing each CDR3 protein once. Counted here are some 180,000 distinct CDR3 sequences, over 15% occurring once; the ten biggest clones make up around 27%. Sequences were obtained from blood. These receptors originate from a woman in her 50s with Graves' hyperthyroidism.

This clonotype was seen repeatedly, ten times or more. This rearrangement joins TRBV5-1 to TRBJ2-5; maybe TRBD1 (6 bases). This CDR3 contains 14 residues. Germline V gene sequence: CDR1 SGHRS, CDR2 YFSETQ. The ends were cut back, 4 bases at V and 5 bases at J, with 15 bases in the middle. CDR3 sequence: CASSQGTLGETQYF. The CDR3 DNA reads TGCGCCAGCAGCCAGGGGACACTCGGGGAGACCCAGTACTTC.

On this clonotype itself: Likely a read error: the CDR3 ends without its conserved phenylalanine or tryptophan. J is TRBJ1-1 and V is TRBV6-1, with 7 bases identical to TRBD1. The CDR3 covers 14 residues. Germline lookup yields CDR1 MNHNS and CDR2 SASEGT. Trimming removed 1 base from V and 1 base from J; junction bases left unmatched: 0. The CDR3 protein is CASSEDRGNTEAFI. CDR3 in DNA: TGTGCCAGCAGTGAAGACAGGGGGAACACTGAAGCTTTCATT.

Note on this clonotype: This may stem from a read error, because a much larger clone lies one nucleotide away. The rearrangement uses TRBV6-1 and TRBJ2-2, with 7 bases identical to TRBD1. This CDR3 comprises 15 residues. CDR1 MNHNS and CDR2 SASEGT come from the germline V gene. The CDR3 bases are TGTGCCACCTCTGAGGGGGCACAGGGCACCGGGGACCTGTTTTTT. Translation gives CATSEGAQGTGDLFF.

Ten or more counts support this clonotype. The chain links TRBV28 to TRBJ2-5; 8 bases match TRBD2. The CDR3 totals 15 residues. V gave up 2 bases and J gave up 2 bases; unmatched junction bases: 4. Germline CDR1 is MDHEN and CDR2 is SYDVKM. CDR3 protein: CASSLRRGAQETQYF. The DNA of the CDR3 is TGTGCCAGCAGTTTAAGGCGGGGGGCACAAGAGACCCAGTACTTC. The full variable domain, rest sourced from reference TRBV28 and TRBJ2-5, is DVKVTQSSRYLVKRTGEKVFLECVQDMDHENMFWYRQDPGLGLRLIYFSYDVKMKEKGDIPEGYSVSREKKERFSLILESASTNQTSMYLCASSLRRGAQETQYFGPGTRLLVL.

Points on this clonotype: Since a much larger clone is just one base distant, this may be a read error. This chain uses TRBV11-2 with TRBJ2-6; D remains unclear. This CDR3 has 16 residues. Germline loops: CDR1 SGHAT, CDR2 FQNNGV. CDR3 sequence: CANSLGRNSGANVLTF. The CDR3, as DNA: TGTGCCAACAGCTTAGGCAGGAACTCTGGGGCCAACGTCCTGACTTTC.

CDR3 sequence reads: CASRPLALSTDTQYF. In nucleotides, the CDR3 is TGTGCCAGCAGACCGCTAGCGCTTAGCACAGATACGCAGTATTTT. This chain uses TRBV28 with TRBJ2-3; possible D gene TRBD2, 6 bases. This CDR3 has 15 amino acids. CDR1 and CDR2 (germline): MDHEN, SYDVKM. Deletions cut 6 bases from V and 0 bases from J, with 13 bases between.

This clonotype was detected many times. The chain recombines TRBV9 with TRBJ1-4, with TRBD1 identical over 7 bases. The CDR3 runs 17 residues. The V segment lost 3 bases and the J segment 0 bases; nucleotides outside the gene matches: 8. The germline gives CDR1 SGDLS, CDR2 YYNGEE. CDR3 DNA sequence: TGTGCCAGCAGCGCAGATACAGGGGTCTCAACTAATGAAAAACTGTTTTTT. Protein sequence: CASSADTGVSTNEKLFF.

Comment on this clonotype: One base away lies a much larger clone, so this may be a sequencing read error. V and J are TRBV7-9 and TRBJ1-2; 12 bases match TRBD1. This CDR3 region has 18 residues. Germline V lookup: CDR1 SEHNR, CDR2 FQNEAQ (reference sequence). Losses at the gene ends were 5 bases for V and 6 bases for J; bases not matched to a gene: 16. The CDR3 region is CASSNNRDRGRLGHGYTF. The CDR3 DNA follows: TGTGCCAGCAGCAACAACCGGGACAGGGGGCGCCTCGGCCATGGCTACACCTTC.

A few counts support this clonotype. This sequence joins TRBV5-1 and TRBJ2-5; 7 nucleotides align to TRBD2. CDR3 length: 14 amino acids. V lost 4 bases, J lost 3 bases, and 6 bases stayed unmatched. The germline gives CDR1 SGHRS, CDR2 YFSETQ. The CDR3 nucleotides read TGCGCCAGCAGCCTTACAGCGGGGAAAGAGACCCAGTACTTC. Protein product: CASSLTAGKETQYF.

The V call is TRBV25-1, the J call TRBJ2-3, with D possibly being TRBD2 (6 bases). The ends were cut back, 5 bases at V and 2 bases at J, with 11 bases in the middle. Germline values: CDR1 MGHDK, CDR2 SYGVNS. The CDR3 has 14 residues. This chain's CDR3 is CASSRDWYTDTQYF. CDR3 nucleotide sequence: TGTGCCAGCAGTCGGGACTGGTACACAGATACGCAGTATTTT.

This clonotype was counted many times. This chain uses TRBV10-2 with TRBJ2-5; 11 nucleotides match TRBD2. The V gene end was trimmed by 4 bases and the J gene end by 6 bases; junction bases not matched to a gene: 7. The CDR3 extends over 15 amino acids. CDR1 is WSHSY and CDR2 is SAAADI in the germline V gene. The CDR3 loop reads CASSGGVAGGKTQYF. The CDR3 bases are TGCGCCAGCAGTGGCGGGGTAGCGGGGGGGAAGACCCAGTACTTC.

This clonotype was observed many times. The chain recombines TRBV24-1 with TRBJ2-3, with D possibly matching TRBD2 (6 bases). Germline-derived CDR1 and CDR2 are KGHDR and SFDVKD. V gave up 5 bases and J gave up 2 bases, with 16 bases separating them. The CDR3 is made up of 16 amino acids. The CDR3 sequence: CATSGLTGLLTDTQYF. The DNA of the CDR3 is TGTGCCACCAGTGGCCTGACCGGACTACTCACAGATACGCAGTATTTT.

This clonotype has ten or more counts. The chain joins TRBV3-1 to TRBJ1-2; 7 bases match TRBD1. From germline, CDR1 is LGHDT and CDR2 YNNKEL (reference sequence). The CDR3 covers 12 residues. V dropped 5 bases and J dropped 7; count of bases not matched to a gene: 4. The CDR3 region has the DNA TGTGCCAGCAGCACCTACAGGGGTGGCTACACCTTC. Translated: CASSTYRGGYTF.

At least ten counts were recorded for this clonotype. The CDR3 here is CASSLAPFTGDYTF. The CDR3 DNA reads TGCGCCAGCAGCTTGGCTCCTTTCACAGGGGACTACACCTTC. V gene TRBV5-1 combines with J gene TRBJ1-2, with 7 bases lining up with TRBD1. The germline CDR1 and CDR2 sequences are SGHRS and YFSETQ. The ends lost 0 bases at V and 10 bases at J; junction bases unmatched: 9. The CDR3 covers 14 residues.

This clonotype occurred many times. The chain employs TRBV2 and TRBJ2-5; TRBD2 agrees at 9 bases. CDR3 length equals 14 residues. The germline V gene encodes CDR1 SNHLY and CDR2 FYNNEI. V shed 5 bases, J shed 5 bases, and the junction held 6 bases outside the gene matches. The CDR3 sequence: CASSPLAGYETQYF. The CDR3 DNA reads TGTGCCAGCAGTCCCCTAGCGGGGTACGAGACCCAGTACTTC.

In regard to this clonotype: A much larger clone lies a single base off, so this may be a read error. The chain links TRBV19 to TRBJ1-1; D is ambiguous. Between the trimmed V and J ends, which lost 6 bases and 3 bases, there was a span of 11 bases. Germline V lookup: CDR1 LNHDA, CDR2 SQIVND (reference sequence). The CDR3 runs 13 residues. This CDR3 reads CASSRTRYTEAFF. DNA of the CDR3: TGTGCCAGTAGCAGAACTCGTTACACTGAAGCTTTCTTT.

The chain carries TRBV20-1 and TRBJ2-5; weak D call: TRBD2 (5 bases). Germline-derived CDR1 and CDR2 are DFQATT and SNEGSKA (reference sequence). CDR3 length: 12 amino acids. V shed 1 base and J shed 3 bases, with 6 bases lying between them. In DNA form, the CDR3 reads TGCAGTGCTAGAGGGCGGGAAGAGACCCAGTACTTC. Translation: CSARGREETQYF.

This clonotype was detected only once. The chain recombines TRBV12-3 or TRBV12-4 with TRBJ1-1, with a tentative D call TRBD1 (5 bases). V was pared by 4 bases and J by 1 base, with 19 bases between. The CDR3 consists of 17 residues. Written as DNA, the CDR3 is TGTGCCAGCAGTTCCGGGGGAAGTAATATACGGAACACTGAAGCTTTCTTT. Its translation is CASSSGGSNIRNTEAFF.

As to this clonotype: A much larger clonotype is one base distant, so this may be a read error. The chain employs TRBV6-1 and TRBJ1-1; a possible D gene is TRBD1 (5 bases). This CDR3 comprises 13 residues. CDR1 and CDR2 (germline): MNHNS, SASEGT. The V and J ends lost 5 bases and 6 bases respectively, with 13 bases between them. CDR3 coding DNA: TGTGCCAGCAGTACCCGGGACCTCCCTGAAGCTTTCTTT. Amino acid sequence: CASSTRDLPEAFF.

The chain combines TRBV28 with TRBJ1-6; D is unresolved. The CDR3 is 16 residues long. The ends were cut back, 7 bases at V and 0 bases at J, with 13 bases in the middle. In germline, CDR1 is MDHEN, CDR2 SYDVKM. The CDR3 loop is CASISAGSSYNSPLHF. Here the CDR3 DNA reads TGTGCCAGCATTAGCGCGGGGAGCTCCTATAATTCACCCCTCCACTTT.

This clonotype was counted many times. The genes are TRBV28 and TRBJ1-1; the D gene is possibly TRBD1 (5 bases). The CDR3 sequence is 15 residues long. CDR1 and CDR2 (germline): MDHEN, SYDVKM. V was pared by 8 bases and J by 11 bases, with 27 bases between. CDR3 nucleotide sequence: TGTGCCAGCTTCCCCAGTGGGACTCGAGGCGGGGCGGCTTTCTTT. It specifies CASFPSGTRGGAAFF. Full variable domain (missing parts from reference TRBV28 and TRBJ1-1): DVKVTQSSRYLVKRTGEKVFLECVQDMDHENMFWYRQDPGLGLRLIYFSYDVKMKEKGDIPEGYSVSREKKERFSLILESASTNQTSMYLCASFPSGTRGGAAFFGQGTRLTVV.

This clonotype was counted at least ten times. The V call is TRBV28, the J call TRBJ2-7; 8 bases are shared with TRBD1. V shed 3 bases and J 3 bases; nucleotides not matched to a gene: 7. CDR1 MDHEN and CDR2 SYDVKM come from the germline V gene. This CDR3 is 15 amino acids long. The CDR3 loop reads CASSFRDRGIYEQYF. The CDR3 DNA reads TGTGCCAGCAGTTTCCGCGACAGGGGAATCTACGAGCAGTACTTC.

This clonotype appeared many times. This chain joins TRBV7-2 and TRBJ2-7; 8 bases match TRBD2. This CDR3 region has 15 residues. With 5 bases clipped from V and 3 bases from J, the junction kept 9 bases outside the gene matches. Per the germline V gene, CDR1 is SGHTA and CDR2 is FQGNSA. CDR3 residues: CASSPSGSPLYEQYF. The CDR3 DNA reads TGTGCCAGCAGCCCCAGCGGGAGCCCTCTCTACGAGCAGTACTTC.

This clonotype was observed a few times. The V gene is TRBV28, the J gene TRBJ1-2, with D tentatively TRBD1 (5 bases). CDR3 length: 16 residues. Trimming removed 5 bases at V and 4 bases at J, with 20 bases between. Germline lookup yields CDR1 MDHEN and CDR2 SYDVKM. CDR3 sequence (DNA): TGTGCCAGCAGTCCCCCCCCAAGTGGGGCCCCCTATGGCTACACCTTC. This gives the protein CASSPPPSGAPYGYTF.

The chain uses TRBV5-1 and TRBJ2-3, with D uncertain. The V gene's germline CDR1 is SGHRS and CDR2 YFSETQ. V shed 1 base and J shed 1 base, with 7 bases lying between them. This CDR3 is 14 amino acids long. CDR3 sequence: CASSLTLGTDTQYF. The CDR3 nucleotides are TGCGCCAGCAGCTTGACACTTGGCACAGATACGCAGTATTTT.

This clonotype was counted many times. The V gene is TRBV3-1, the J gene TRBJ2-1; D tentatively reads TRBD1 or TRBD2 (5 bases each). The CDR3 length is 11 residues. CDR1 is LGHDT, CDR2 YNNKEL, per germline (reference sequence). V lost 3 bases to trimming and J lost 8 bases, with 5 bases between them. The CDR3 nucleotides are TGTGCCAGCAGCCAGGGGGATGAGCAGTTCTTC. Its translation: CASSQGDEQFF.

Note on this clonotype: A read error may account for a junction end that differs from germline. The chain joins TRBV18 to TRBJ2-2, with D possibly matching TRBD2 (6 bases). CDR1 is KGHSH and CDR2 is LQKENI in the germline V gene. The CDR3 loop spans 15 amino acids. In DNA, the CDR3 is TGTGCCAGCTCACTGGCACAGACCGCTACCGGGGGGCTGTTTTTT. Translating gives CASSLAQTATGGLFF.

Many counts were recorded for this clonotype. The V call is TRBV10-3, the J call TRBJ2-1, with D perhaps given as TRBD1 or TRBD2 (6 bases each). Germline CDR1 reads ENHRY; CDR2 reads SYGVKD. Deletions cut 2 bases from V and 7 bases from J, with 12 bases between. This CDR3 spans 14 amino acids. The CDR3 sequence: CAISELPGANEQFF. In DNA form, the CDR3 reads TGTGCCATCAGTGAGCTGCCGGGGGCGAATGAGCAGTTCTTC.

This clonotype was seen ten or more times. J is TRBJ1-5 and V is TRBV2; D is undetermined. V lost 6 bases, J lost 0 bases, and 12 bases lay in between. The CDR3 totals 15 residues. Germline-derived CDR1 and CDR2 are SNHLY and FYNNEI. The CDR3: CASSNDPASNQPQHF. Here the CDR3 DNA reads TGTGCCAGCAGCAATGACCCTGCTAGCAATCAGCCCCAGCATTTT.